The clone carrying this T cell receptor beta chain was recorded once. Its target is not known. This sample was taken from a study of cytomegalovirus exposure and HLA in healthy donors. Both 60 Vbeta primers and 13 Jbeta primers went into the PCR. Repertoires were generated with immunoSEQ multiplex PCR, while TCRdb's copy carries only in-frame clones and drops some. The table shows about 150,000 clones, with 80% to 90% occurring only once. Whole-study results and caveats: It was likely that a cluster of highly shared sequence variants was a sequencing artifact. Within an earlier analysis, most TCR beta V segments proved productive either about 87% or about 30% of the time.

This sequence originates from a woman younger than 30 in good health and CMV-seronegative. Sequencing used PBMCs.

The CDR3 region is CASSFQGAPSYEQYF. The CDR3 DNA reads as TGTGCCAGCAGTTTCCAAGGGGCCCCCTCCTACGAGCAGTACTTC. The genes are TRBV27 and TRBJ2-7; D perhaps matches TRBD1 (5 bases). There are 15 residues in the CDR3. V lost 3 bases to trimming and J lost 0 bases, with 12 bases between them. Germline V gene data show CDR1 as MNHEY and CDR2 as SMNVEV (reference sequence).